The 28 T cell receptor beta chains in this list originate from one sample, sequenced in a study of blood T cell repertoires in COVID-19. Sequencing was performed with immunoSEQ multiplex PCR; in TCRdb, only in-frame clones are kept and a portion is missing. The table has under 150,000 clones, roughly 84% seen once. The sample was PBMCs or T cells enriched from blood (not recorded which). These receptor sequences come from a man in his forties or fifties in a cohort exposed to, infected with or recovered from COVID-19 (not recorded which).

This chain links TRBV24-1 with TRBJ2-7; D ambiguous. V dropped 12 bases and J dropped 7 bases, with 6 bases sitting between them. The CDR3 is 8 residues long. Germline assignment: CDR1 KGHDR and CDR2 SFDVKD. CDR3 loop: CAAREQYF. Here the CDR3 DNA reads TGTGCCGCTCGGGAGCAGTACTTC.

DNA of the CDR3: TGTGCCAGCAGCTATCAGGACAGGACTGGCTACACCTTC. Translation gives CASSYQDRTGYTF. The chain uses TRBV9 and TRBJ1-2; 7 nucleotides align to TRBD1. Losses at the gene ends were 4 bases for V and 7 bases for J; bases not matched to a gene: 7. CDR1 is SGDLS, CDR2 YYNGEE, per germline. This CDR3 is built from 13 residues.

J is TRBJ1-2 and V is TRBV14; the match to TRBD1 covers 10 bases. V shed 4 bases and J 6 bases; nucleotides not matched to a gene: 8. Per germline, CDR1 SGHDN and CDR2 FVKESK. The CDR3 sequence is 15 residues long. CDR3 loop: CASSPTPTGGNGYTF. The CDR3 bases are TGTGCCAGCAGCCCTACTCCGACAGGGGGCAATGGCTACACCTTC.

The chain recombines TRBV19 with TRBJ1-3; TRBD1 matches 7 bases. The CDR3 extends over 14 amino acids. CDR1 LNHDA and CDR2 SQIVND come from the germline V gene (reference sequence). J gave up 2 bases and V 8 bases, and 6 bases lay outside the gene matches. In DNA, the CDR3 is TGTGCCAGTCGAGAAACAGGGGCTGGAAACACCATATATTTT. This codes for CASRETGAGNTIYF.

CDR3 residues: CASREGPYEQYF. The CDR3 nucleotides are TGTGCCAGTAGGGAGGGTCCCTACGAGCAGTACTTC. The chain couples TRBV19 to TRBJ2-7, with a tentative D call TRBD2 (6 bases). This CDR3 has 12 residues. V was trimmed by 6 bases and J by 2 bases, leaving 8 bases between them. Germline CDR1 and CDR2: LNHDA and SQIVND (reference sequence).

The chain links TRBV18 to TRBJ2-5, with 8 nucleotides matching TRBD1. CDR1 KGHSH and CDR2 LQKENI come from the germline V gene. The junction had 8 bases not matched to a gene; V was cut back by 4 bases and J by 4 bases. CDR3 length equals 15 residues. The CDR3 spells CASSRAGGVLETQYF. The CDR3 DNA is TGTGCCAGCTCACGAGCAGGGGGCGTATTAGAGACCCAGTACTTC.

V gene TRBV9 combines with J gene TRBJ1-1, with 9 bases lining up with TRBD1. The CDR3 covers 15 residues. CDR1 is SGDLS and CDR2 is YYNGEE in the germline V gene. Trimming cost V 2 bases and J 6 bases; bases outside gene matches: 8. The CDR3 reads CASSVGGTGNSEAFF. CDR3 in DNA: TGTGCCAGCAGCGTGGGAGGGACAGGGAATTCTGAAGCTTTCTTT. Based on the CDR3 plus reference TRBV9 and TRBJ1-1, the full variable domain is DSGVTQTPKHLITATGQRVTLRCSPRSGDLSVYWYQQSLDQGLQFLIQYYNGEERAKGNILERFSAQQFPDLHSELNLSSLELGDSALYFCASSVGGTGNSEAFFGQGTRLTVV.

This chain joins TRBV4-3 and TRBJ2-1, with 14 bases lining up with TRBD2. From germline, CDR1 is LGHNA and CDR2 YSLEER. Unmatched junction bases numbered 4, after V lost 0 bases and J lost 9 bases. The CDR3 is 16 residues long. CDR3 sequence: CASSQERLAGGIEQFF. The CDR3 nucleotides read TGCGCCAGCAGCCAAGAGCGACTAGCGGGGGGGATTGAGCAGTTCTTC.

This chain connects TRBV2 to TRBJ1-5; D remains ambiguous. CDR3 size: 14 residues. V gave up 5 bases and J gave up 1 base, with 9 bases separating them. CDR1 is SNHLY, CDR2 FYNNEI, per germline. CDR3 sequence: CASSQTSSNQPQHF. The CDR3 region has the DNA TGTGCCAGCAGTCAGACTTCCAGCAATCAGCCCCAGCATTTT. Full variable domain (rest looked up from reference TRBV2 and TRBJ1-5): EPEVTQTPSHQVTQMGQEVILRCVPISNHLYFYWYRQILGQKVEFLVSFYNNEISEKSEIFDDQFSVERPDGSNFTLKIRSTKLEDSAMYFCASSQTSSNQPQHFGDGTRLSIL.

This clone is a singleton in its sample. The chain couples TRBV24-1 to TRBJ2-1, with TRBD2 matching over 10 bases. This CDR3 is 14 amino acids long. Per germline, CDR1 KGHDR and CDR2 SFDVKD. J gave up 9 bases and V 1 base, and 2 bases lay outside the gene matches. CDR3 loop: CATSDFLAGAEQFF. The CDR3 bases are TGTGCCACCAGTGATTTCCTAGCGGGGGCTGAGCAGTTCTTC.

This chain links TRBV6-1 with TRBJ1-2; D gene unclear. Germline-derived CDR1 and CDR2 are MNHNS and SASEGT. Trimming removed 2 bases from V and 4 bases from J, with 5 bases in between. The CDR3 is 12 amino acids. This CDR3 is CASSEFSYGYTF. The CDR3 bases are TGTGCCAGCAGTGAATTCTCCTATGGCTACACCTTC.

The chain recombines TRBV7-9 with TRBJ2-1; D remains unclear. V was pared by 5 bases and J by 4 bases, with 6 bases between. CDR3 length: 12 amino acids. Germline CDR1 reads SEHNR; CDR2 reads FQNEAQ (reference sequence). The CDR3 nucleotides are TGTGCCAGCAGCCTAACTTACAATGAGCAGTTCTTC. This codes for CASSLTYNEQFF.

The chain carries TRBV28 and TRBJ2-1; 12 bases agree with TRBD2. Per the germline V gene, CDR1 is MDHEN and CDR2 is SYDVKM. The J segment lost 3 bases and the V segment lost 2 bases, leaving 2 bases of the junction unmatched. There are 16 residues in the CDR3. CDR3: CASSLPTSGSYNEQFF. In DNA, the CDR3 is TGTGCCAGCAGTTTACCGACTAGCGGGAGCTACAATGAGCAGTTCTTC.

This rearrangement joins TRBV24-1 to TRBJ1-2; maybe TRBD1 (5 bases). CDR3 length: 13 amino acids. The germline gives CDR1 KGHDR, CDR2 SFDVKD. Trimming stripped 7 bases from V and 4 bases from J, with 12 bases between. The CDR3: CATSSGGAYGYTF. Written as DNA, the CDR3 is TGTGCCACCAGCAGCGGAGGGGCCTATGGCTACACCTTC.

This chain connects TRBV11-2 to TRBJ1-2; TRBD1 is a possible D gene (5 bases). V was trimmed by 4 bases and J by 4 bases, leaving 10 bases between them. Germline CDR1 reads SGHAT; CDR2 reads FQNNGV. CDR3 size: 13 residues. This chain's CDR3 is CASSSGGFYGYTF. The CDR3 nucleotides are TGTGCCAGCAGCTCGGGGGGGTTCTATGGCTACACCTTC.

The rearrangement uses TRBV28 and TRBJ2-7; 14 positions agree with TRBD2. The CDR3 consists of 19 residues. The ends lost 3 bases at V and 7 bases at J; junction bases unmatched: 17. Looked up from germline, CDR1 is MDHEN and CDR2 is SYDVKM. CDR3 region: CASSFPPLGLAGDMGEQYF. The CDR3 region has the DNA TGTGCCAGCAGTTTCCCCCCTTTGGGACTAGCGGGAGATATGGGGGAGCAGTACTTC.

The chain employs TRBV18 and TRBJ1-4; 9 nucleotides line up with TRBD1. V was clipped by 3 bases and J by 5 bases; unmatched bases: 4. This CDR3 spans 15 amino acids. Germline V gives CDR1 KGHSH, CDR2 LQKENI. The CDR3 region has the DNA TGTGCCAGCTCACCGATACAGGGGGCCAATGAAAAACTGTTTTTT. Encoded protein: CASSPIQGANEKLFF.

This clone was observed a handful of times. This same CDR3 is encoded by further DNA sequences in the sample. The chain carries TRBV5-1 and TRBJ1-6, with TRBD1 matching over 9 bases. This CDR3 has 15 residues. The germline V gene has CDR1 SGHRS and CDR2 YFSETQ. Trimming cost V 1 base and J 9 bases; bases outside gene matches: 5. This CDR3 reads CASSLKGQGGSPLHF. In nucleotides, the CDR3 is TGCGCCAGCAGCTTGAAGGGACAGGGTGGTTCACCCCTCCACTTT. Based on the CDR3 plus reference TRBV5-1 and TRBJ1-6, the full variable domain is KAGVTQTPRYLIKTRGQQVTLSCSPISGHRSVSWYQQTPGQGLQFLFEYFSETQRNKGNFPGRFSGRQFSNSRSEMNVSTLELGDSALYLCASSLKGQGGSPLHFGNGTRLTVT.

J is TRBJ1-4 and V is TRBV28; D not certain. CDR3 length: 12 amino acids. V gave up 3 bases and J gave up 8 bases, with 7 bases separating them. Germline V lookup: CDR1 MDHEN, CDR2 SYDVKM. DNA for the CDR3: TGTGCCAGCAGTTTTTTTGAGGAAAAACTGTTTTTT. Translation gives CASSFFEEKLFF.

The CDR3 spells CASSPRDSTDTQYF. Here the CDR3 DNA reads TGTGCCAGCTCACCGCGGGACAGCACAGATACGCAGTATTTT. The chain has TRBV18 and TRBJ2-3; a possible D gene is TRBD2 (6 bases). This CDR3 spans 14 amino acids. The ends were cut back, 3 bases at V and 0 bases at J, with 7 bases in the middle. Per the germline V gene, CDR1 is KGHSH and CDR2 is LQKENI.

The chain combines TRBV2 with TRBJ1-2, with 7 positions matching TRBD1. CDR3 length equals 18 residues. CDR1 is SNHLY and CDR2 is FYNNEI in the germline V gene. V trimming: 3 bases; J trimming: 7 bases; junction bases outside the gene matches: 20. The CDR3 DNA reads TGTGCCAGCAGTGACATCCTTCCGATGACAGGGTATAGAGGTGGCTACACCTTC. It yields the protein CASSDILPMTGYRGGYTF. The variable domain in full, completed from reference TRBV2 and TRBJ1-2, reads EPEVTQTPSHQVTQMGQEVILRCVPISNHLYFYWYRQILGQKVEFLVSFYNNEISEKSEIFDDQFSVERPDGSNFTLKIRSTKLEDSAMYFCASSDILPMTGYRGGYTFGSGTRLTVV.

This chain's CDR3 is CASSQVGGALFNQPQHF. The CDR3 DNA reads TGCGCCAGCAGCCAAGTAGGGGGGGCTCTCTTCAATCAGCCCCAGCATTTT. The V call is TRBV4-1, the J call TRBJ1-5; D is possibly TRBD1 (6 bases). CDR1 and CDR2 (germline): MGHRA, YSYEKL. The V end was cut by 1 base, the J end by 3 bases, with 16 bases between. The CDR3 spans 17 residues.

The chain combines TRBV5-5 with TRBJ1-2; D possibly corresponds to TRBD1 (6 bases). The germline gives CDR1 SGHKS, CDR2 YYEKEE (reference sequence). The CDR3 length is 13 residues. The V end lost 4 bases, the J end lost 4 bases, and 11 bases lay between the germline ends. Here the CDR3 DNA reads TGTGCCAGCAGCGAACAGGGTAGCTATGGCTACACCTTC. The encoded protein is CASSEQGSYGYTF.

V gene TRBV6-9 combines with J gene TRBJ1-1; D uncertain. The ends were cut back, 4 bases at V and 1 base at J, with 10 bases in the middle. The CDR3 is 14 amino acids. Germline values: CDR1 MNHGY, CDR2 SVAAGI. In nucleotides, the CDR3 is TGTGCCAGCAGTTTCACGACTACGAACACTGAAGCTTTCTTT. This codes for CASSFTTTNTEAFF.

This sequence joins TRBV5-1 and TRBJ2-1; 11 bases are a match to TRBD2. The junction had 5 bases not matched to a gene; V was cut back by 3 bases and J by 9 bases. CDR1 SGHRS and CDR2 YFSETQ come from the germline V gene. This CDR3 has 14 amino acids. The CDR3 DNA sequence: TGCGCCAGCAGCTCCGGGACTAGCGGAGGTGAGCAGTTCTTC. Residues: CASSSGTSGGEQFF.

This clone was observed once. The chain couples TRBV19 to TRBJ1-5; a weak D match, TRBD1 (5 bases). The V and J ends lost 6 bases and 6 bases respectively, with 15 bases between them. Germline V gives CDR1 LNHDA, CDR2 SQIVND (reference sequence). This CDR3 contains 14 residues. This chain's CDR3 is CASRNGGWGQPQHF. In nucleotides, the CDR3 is TGTGCCAGTAGGAACGGGGGGTGGGGTCAGCCCCAGCATTTT.

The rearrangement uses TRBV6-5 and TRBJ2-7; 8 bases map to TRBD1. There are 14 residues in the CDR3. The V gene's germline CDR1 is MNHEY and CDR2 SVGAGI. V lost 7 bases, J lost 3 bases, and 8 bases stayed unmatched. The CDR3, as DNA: TGTGCCAGCACGAGCGGACAGGGCGGCTACGAGCAGTACTTC. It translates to CASTSGQGGYEQYF.

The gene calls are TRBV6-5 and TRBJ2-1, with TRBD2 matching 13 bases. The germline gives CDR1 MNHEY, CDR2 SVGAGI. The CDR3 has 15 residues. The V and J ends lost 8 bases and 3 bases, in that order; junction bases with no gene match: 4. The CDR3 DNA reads TGTGCCAGCGGGACTAGCGGGGCGAACTACAATGAGCAGTTCTTC. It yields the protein CASGTSGANYNEQFF.